This record covers a single TCR beta chain. The target antigen is unknown. After removal of 7 bases from V and 9 bases from J, the junction contained 18 bases not matched to a gene. The CDR3 loop spans 16 amino acids. CDR1 is MDHEN and CDR2 is SYDVKM in the germline V gene. Measured with immunoSEQ multiplex PCR; TCRdb has only the in-frame clones, and not every one. This sample carries hundreds of thousands of clones, approximately 90% of them seen once, and the ten largest clones take approximately 24%. Selected positively for CCR7 and CD45RO-negative, naive CD8 cells excluded terminally differentiated effector memory CD45RA+ cells. These data belong to a study of shared clonotypes between healthy human individuals. Study findings and constraints: Several donors showed sharing of approximately 4.7% of naive CD4 clonotypes. The authors expected sequencing depth to affect clonotype sharing among donors. As a rule, naive subsets had a larger estimated richness than memory subsets.

The chain recombines TRBV28 with TRBJ2-1; the match to TRBD1 covers 7 bases. This sequence was found in a man aged 25-45 years in good health. The specimen was naive CD8+ T cells sorted from blood. This CDR3 is CASTPDRPIVVVEQFF. CDR3 bases: TGTGCCAGCACCCCGGACAGGCCTATCGTGGTCGTTGAGCAGTTCTTC.